The TCR beta chain under discussion was sequenced for a study of T cells after yellow fever vaccination. A single record per CDR3 protein comes from TCRdb applying MiXCR to the 5' RACE reads. The sample includes 150,000 or so distinct CDR3 sequences, approximately 6.7% of them seen just once. This clonotype was sampled from a man between 18 and 35 years old who received the YFV17D yellow fever vaccine. This specimen consisted of CD4+ T cells sorted from PBMCs, obtained less than 6 days after the first yellow fever vaccination.

CDR3 protein: CASPPEGAGANVLTF. The CDR3 DNA follows: TGTGCCAGCCCTCCTGAGGGAGCTGGGGCCAACGTCCTGACTTTC. The J gene is TRBJ2-6, the V gene TRBV18; a weak D match, TRBD2 (5 bases). Germline V gene sequence: CDR1 KGHSH, CDR2 LQKENI. The length of the CDR3 is 15 residues. Trimming removed 8 bases at V and 2 bases at J, with 13 bases between.